These 12 T cell receptor beta chains were sequenced from one sample in a study of radiotherapy plus CTLA-4 blockade in lung cancer. The repertoire was sequenced with immunoSEQ multiplex PCR; TCRdb's copy has only in-frame clones and lacks some. The sample lists 55,000 to 75,000 clones, approximately 76% occurring once. The starting material was peripheral blood, obtained from a patient treated with radiotherapy plus ipilimumab. These receptors were taken from a human donor with non-small cell lung cancer whose response to radiotherapy plus ipilimumab could not be evaluated. Some clones in this sample may be carry-over from other donors' samples.

About this clone itself: The junction and the germline gene differ at one end; a read error may be behind it. The chain recombines TRBV7-7 with TRBJ2-1; D possibly corresponds to TRBD2 (6 bases). The CDR3 has 15 amino acids. The germline CDR1 and CDR2 sequences are SSHAT and FNYEAQ (reference sequence). Here the CDR3 reads CASSPGVGGYNEQFF. CDR3 nucleotides: TGTGCTAGCAGCCCGGGGGTGGGGGGCTACAATGAGCAGTTCTTC. The whole variable domain, filled in from reference TRBV7-7 and TRBJ2-1, reads GAGVSQSPRYKVTKRGQDVTLRCDPISSHATLYWYQQALGQGPEFLTYFNYEAQPDKSGLPSDRFSAERPEGSISTLTIQRTEQRDSAMYRCASSPGVGGYNEQFFGPGTRLTVL.

The gene calls are TRBV29-1 and TRBJ1-1; TRBD1 matches 10 bases. CDR1 and CDR2 (germline): SQVTM, ANQGSEA. This CDR3 spans 12 amino acids. V dropped 3 bases and J dropped 11; count of bases not matched to a gene: 6. The CDR3 DNA is TGCAGCGTTGAGACAGGGGGCGAGGCGGCTTTCTTT. It translates to CSVETGGEAAFF. The complete variable domain, with remaining parts taken from reference TRBV29-1 and TRBJ1-1, reads SAVISQKPSRDICQRGTSLTIQCQVDSQVTMMFWYRQQPGQSLTLIATANQGSEATYESGFVIDKFPISRPNLTFSTLTVSNMSPEDSSIYLCSVETGGEAAFFGQGTRLTVV.

This chain uses TRBV6-5 with TRBJ1-6; TRBD1 matches 8 bases. CDR1 is MNHEY and CDR2 is SVGAGI in the germline V gene. The junction had 5 bases not matched to a gene; V was cut back by 2 bases and J by 8 bases. The CDR3 loop spans 15 amino acids. CDR3 protein: CASSYTGQGDSPLHF. CDR3 sequence (DNA): TGTGCCAGCAGTTACACCGGACAGGGTGATTCACCCCTCCACTTT.

This clone has a handful of counts. The genes are TRBV6-1 and TRBJ1-2; 8 bases align to TRBD1. This CDR3 comprises 15 residues. Germline V gene lookup returns CDR1 MNHNS and CDR2 SASEGT. Germline trimming cut 7 bases from V and 4 bases from J; bases unmatched to any gene: 11. In DNA, the CDR3 is TGTGCCAGCACTAGCCCTCGACAGGGGATCTATGGCTACACCTTC. This gives the protein CASTSPRQGIYGYTF.

This chain joins TRBV5-1 and TRBJ2-2; possibly TRBD1 for D (7 bases). Germline V gene lookup returns CDR1 SGHRS and CDR2 YFSETQ. This CDR3 region has 16 residues. V dropped 2 bases and J dropped 6 bases, with 17 bases sitting between them. In DNA, the CDR3 is TGCGCCAGCAGCTTTGGACAGGAGGGGCGAGCCGGGGAGCTGTTTTTT. Its translation: CASSFGQEGRAGELFF.

The chain uses TRBV5-4 and TRBJ2-7; the D gene is possibly TRBD2 (5 bases). Germline V gives CDR1 SGHNT, CDR2 YYREEE (reference sequence). Trimming cost V 1 base and J 5 bases, with 19 bases left between them. The CDR3 contains 16 residues. CDR3 in DNA: TGTGCCAGCAGCTTGTCTGCGGGCGCGGCCGTTGACGAGCAGTACTTC. It translates to CASSLSAGAAVDEQYF.

CDR3 coding DNA: TGCGCCAGCAGCCAAGGGACTAGCGGGGGAATATACAATGAGCAGTTCTTC. Its translation is CASSQGTSGGIYNEQFF. The chain couples TRBV4-1 to TRBJ2-1; 13 bases are a match to TRBD2. The CDR3 is 17 residues long. CDR1 MGHRA and CDR2 YSYEKL come from the germline V gene. The junction had 4 bases not matched to a gene; V was cut back by 1 base and J by 4 bases.

CDR3 coding DNA: TGCGCCAGCAGCCTCCGGACAGTCGAGGCTTACGAGCAGTACTTC. This gives the protein CASSLRTVEAYEQYF. The chain has TRBV5-1 and TRBJ2-7; tentatively, D is TRBD1 (6 bases). CDR3 size: 15 residues. In germline, CDR1 is SGHRS, CDR2 YFSETQ. The ends were cut back, 4 bases at V and 4 bases at J, with 18 bases in the middle.

The chain employs TRBV27 and TRBJ2-7, with 9 bases fitting TRBD1. Germline values: CDR1 MNHEY, CDR2 SMNVEV (reference sequence). J was trimmed by 5 bases and V by 3 bases; bases with no gene match: 5. The CDR3 has 14 residues. The DNA of the CDR3 is TGTGCCAGCAGTTTTTGGGACAGGGTCCACGAGCAGTACTTC. It yields the protein CASSFWDRVHEQYF.

This clone was detected only once. V gene TRBV2 combines with J gene TRBJ2-7; a possible D gene is TRBD1 (5 bases). Germline CDR1 reads SNHLY; CDR2 reads FYNNEI. The germline V and J ends were trimmed by 2 bases and 6 bases, with 14 bases remaining between them. This CDR3 has 14 amino acids. DNA for the CDR3: TGTGCCAGCAGTGAAAGGCAGGGCCCCTTCGAGCAGTACTTC. The encoded protein is CASSERQGPFEQYF.

The J gene is TRBJ1-5, the V gene TRBV19, with TRBD1 identical over 7 bases. V shed 3 bases and J 4 bases; nucleotides not matched to a gene: 6. CDR1 and CDR2 (germline): LNHDA, SQIVND (reference sequence). The length of the CDR3 is 15 residues. The CDR3 DNA follows: TGTGCCAGTAGTATGAGGGACAGACTAAATCAGCCCCAGCATTTT. As protein: CASSMRDRLNQPQHF.

This clone was recorded once. The chain uses TRBV2 and TRBJ1-4; D remains unclear. The V gene lost 7 bases and the J gene lost 0 bases, with 6 bases spanning the gap. The CDR3 is 13 amino acids. Germline V gene lookup returns CDR1 SNHLY and CDR2 FYNNEI. The chain's CDR3 is CASKSATNEKLFF. CDR3 nucleotides: TGTGCCAGCAAGAGTGCAACTAATGAAAAACTGTTTTTT.